This T cell receptor (beta chain) was sequenced for a study of radiation and T cells in renal cell carcinoma. The study, taken as a whole, reports: No pretreatment tumor biopsies were available for baseline clonotypes. In blood, top tumor clones expanded by 2 weeks, shrinking by 4.

On this clone: Its target is unknown.

Specified time point: blood 2 weeks post-SBRT. Documented treatment: 15 Gy SBRT to primary tumor, nephrectomy 4 weeks later. Serial blood draws occurred at baseline and 2 and 4 weeks post-SBRT. Produced via immunoSEQ multiplex PCR; TCRdb's table is partial and in-frame only. The sample contains roughly 120,000 clones, around four fifths of which appear only once. Germline V CDR1 and CDR2: SEHNR, FQNEAQ (reference sequence). Trimming took off 5 bases at V and 8 bases at J, with 12 bases between the two ends. The CDR3 has 12 amino acids. The material sequenced was blood, taken from a patient whose treatment included radiotherapy and nephrectomy. This receptor was taken from a woman aged 60 to 75 with renal cell carcinoma. V is TRBV7-9 and J is TRBJ1-2; D call uncertain. The CDR3 sequence: CASSPDVGGYTF. The DNA for the CDR3 is TGTGCCAGCAGCCCTGATGTCGGGGGCTACACCTTC.